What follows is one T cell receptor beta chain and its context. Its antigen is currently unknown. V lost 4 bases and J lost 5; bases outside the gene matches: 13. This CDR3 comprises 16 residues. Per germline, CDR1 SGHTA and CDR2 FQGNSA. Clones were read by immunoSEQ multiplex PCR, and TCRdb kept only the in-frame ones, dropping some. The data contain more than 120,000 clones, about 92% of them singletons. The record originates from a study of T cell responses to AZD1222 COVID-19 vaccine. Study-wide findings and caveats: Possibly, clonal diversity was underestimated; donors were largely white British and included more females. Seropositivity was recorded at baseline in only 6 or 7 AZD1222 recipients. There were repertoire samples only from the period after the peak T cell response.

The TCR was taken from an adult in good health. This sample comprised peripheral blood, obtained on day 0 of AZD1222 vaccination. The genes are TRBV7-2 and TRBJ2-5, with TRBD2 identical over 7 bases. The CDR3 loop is CASSSNGGGIWETQYF. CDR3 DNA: TGTGCCAGCAGCTCAAATGGGGGGGGGATCTGGGAGACCCAGTACTTC.